A selection of T cell receptor beta chains follows, all from one sample in a study of blood T cell repertoires in COVID-19. Libraries were prepared by immunoSEQ multiplex PCR; TCRdb keeps only in-frame clonotypes and omits some of them. Of about 350,000 clones in the sample, about 90% are singletons; the top ten hold under 5.5%. Input material: PBMCs or T cells enriched from blood (not recorded which). All receptors come from a woman younger than 45 who had recovered from COVID-19. The CDR3 runs from the conserved cysteine through the conserved F or W. A D gene is named only where the DNA matches it firmly. Size is omitted from some rows. Given values are once, few, many or a class for expanded clones.

>TRBV9|TRBJ1-4|-|-
CASSVVEGDEKLFF
TGTGCCAGCAGCGTAGTTGAAGGGGATGAAAAACTGTTTTTT
>TRBV7-2|TRBJ2-5|-|-
CASSPLGQGRETQYF
TGTGCCAGCAGCCCTTTGGGGCAGGGCCGAGAGACCCAGTACTTC
>TRBV13|TRBJ2-7|-|-
CASSFSETSSYEQYF
TGTGCCAGCAGCTTTAGTGAGACAAGCTCCTACGAGCAGTACTTC
>TRBV2|TRBJ1-5|-|-
CASSEAWTVKYPQHF
TGTGCCAGCAGTGAAGCTTGGACAGTAAAGTATCCCCAGCATTTT
>TRBV6-5|TRBJ1-5|-|-
CASSSAGEGNQPQHF
TGTGCCAGCAGTTCCGCGGGAGAGGGCAATCAGCCCCAGCATTTT
>TRBV9|TRBJ2-1|once|-
CASSEGVGYNEQFF
TGTGCCAGCAGCGAGGGGGTCGGGTACAATGAGCAGTTCTTC
>TRBV3-1/TRBV3-2|TRBJ2-5|-|-
CASSQEIETQYF
TGTGCCAGCAGCCAGGAGATAGAGACCCAGTACTTC
>TRBV12-3/TRBV12-4|TRBJ1-6|-|-
CASTARGDSPLHF
TGTGCCAGCACGGCCCGGGGGGATTCACCCCTCCACTTT
>TRBV6-5|TRBJ1-1|few|-
CASSSPRGGNTEAFF
TGTGCCAGCAGTTCCCCGCGGGGGGGGAACACTGAAGCTTTCTTT
>TRBV5-1|TRBJ2-3|-|TRBD2
CASSFGLAGGTSTDTQYF
TGCGCCAGCAGTTTCGGACTAGCGGGGGGGACTAGCACAGATACGCAGTATTTT
>TRBV5-4|TRBJ1-2|-|TRBD1
CASSLDRDNYGYTF
TGTGCCAGCAGCCTGGACAGGGATAACTATGGCTACACCTTC
>TRBV19|TRBJ1-1|-|-
CASSSGLWGMNTEAFF
TGTGCCAGTAGTTCGGGACTGTGGGGGATGAACACTGAAGCTTTCTTT
>TRBV28|TRBJ1-5|once|TRBD1
CASRKDRGGLHWQPQHF
TGTGCCAGCAGAAAAGACAGGGGAGGCCTTCACTGGCAGCCCCAGCATTTT
>TRBV9|TRBJ1-2|-|-
CASSVGGARGYTF
TGTGCCAGCAGCGTTGGGGGGGCGCGTGGCTACACCTTC
>TRBV6-5|TRBJ1-1|-|-
CASSPGGWAGTEAFF
TGTGCCAGCAGTCCCGGAGGGTGGGCGGGCACTGAAGCTTTCTTT
>TRBV5-4|TRBJ2-5|-|-
CASSLGPRETQYF
TGTGCCAGCAGCTTAGGCCCGCGGGAGACCCAGTACTTC
>TRBV5-4|TRBJ1-2|-|TRBD1
CASSGGDRGQDGYTF
TGTGCCAGCAGCGGCGGGGACAGGGGGCAAGATGGCTACACCTTC